This TCR beta chain appears in the sequencing data of a study of cytomegalovirus exposure and HLA in healthy donors. Study-wide findings and caveats: Researchers counted around 170 TCR beta chains as cytomegalovirus-associated. It was reported that TCR beta sequences correctly inferred the HLA-A and HLA-B alleles for most subjects.

On this clone: Its antigen remains unidentified.

The CDR3 is 15 amino acids. V was shortened by 3 bases and J by 4 bases, with 16 bases between the two germline ends. The germline V gene has CDR1 GTSNPN and CDR2 SVGIG (reference sequence). PCR primers comprised 60 Vbeta and 13 Jbeta primers. Using immunoSEQ multiplex PCR, the repertoire was profiled, and TCRdb retains in-frame clones only, with some absent. The sample has 150,000 to 200,000 clones; roughly 82% are singletons. The source material was PBMCs. The source is a woman aged 30 to 39 in good health and CMV-seronegative. The chain couples TRBV30 to TRBJ2-1; perhaps TRBD1 as D (6 bases). This chain's CDR3 is CAWRSGQGRYNEQFF. In DNA, the CDR3 is TGTGCCTGGAGGTCAGGGCAGGGGAGATACAATGAGCAGTTCTTC.